This is a list of T cell receptor beta chains from one sample in a study of T cell changes during pregnancy in multiple sclerosis. Generated by immunoSEQ multiplex PCR, the TCRdb table keeps only in-frame clones and is missing some. The repertoire holds about 60,000 clones, around 93% seen once, with 0.7% to 0.8% in the top ten. This specimen was CD4+ T cells from peripheral blood mononuclear cells, taken in the first trimester of pregnancy. These receptors were collected from a female donor with multiple sclerosis, enrolled in a pregnancy study. The CDR3 runs from the conserved cysteine through the conserved F or W. D genes are given only for firm matches. The size field is filled for only some rows; it gives once, few, many or a size class.

clone_size j_call d_call v_call cdr3_nt cdr3_aa
once TRBJ1-1 - TRBV27 TGTGCCAGCAGTTTTCCCGTGAACACTGAAGCTTTCTTT CASSFPVNTEAFF
once TRBJ2-5 TRBD1 TRBV7-7 TGTGCCAGCAGTCCCGGACAGGGACCAGAGACCCAGTACTTC CASSPGQGPETQYF
- TRBJ2-4 TRBD1 TRBV30 TGTGCCTGGAGTCCTCTTGAGGGACAGCAGTACTTC CAWSPLEGQQYF
once TRBJ2-7 TRBD1 TRBV7-3 TGTGCCAGCAGCTTCGGGACAGGGGGGAGAGAGCAGTACTTC CASSFGTGGREQYF
- TRBJ1-4 - TRBV25-1 TGTGCCAGCAGTGAGCCAGCGTATTCTAATGAAAAACTGTTTTTT CASSEPAYSNEKLFF
- TRBJ2-2 TRBD1 TRBV7-3 TGTGCCAGCAGCCCCCAGACAGGGTACCCCGGGGAGCTGTTTTTT CASSPQTGYPGELFF
- TRBJ1-5 - TRBV5-4 TGTGCCAGCAGCTTGGAGGGCAGGGATCAGCCCCAGCATTTT CASSLEGRDQPQHF
- TRBJ2-3 TRBD2 TRBV10-3 TGTGCCATCAGTTCCCCCAGCGGGGGTACAGATACGCAGTATTTT CAISSPSGGTDTQYF
- TRBJ1-5 - TRBV9 TGTGCCAGCAGCGTAGGGGCAGACAGTAGTTATCAGCCCCAGCATTTT CASSVGADSSYQPQHF
- TRBJ2-7 - TRBV5-6 TGTGCCAGCAGCTTCAGGGGAAAACCCTACGAGCAGTACTTC CASSFRGKPYEQYF
few TRBJ2-7 - TRBV2 TGTGCCAGCGTGCCCTTCGCAGGGTTGGAGCAGTACTTC CASVPFAGLEQYF
- TRBJ1-1 - TRBV18 TGTGCCAGCTCACCACTAAGTCCCAGTTCTACTGAAGCTTTCTTT CASSPLSPSSTEAFF
once TRBJ1-5 - TRBV7-2 TGTGCCAGCAGCTTCCAGTTCAATCAGCCCCAGCATTTT CASSFQFNQPQHF
- TRBJ2-1 TRBD2 TRBV5-4 TGTGCCAGCAGCTCTCGGGGGGTGGGCTACAATGAGCAGTTCTTC CASSSRGVGYNEQFF
- TRBJ2-1 - TRBV27 TGTGCCAGCAGTCCCTCGGGGAGCTCCTACAATGAGCAGTTCTTC CASSPSGSSYNEQFF
- TRBJ1-1 - TRBV25-1 TGTGCCAGCAGTGAATCGGGCAGGGGATACACTGAAGCTTTCTTT CASSESGRGYTEAFF
- TRBJ2-2 - TRBV25-1 TGTGCCAGCAGTGAACCCGGGGCCGGGGAGCTGTTTTTT CASSEPGAGELFF
once TRBJ2-1 - TRBV4-2 TGTGCCAGCAGCCAAGAGGGCAGCCCGTATAATGAGCAGTTCTTC CASSQEGSPYNEQFF
- TRBJ1-4 - TRBV7-9 TGTGCCAGCAGCTCACAGGAAGAGGTTCGAAAACTGTTTTTT CASSSQEEVRKLFF
- TRBJ1-2 - TRBV29-1 TGCAGCGCCGCGGACGGAACGGGGGGCTACACCTTC CSAADGTGGYTF
- TRBJ1-2 - TRBV6-5 TGTGCCAGCAGTTACGGCGAGGGGAGGAATGGCTACACCTTC CASSYGEGRNGYTF
- TRBJ2-5 TRBD2 TRBV30 TGTGCCTGGAGTGTACTAGCGGGGTCAGAGACCCAGTACTTC CAWSVLAGSETQYF
- TRBJ1-2 TRBD1 TRBV2 TGTGCCAGCGGGGGACAGATCCCTAACTATGGCTACACCTTC CASGGQIPNYGYTF
- TRBJ1-1 TRBD1 TRBV30 TGTGCCTGGAGGGCGGGACAGGGGAACACTGAAGCTTTCTTT CAWRAGQGNTEAFF
- TRBJ2-3 TRBD1 TRBV2 TGTGCCAGCAGTATGACAGGGGTTAGGTCAGATACGCAGTATTTT CASSMTGVRSDTQYF